This T cell receptor beta chain was sequenced during a study of T cell repertoires in cytomegalovirus infection. Across the whole study: Based on public TCR beta signatures, there were indications of CMV infection and of a matching HLA type. General observations from the study: It was HLA-C-restricted CMV-specific TCR beta clonotypes that dominated the response ex vivo. Totalled public TCR beta family frequency picked out people who carried CMV plus the relevant HLA.

The CDR3 has 14 residues. Trimming cost V 6 bases and J 2 bases, with 14 bases left between them. CDR1 is MNHNS and CDR2 is SASEGT in the germline V gene. In the case of this clonotype: No antigen is known for it.

Each CDR3 protein gets one entry after TCRdb re-called the reads with MiXCR. The top ten hold about a tenth of the sample, which has about 490,000 distinct CDR3 sequences, roughly 12% seen once. The chain combines TRBV6-1 with TRBJ2-7, with a weak D call TRBD1 (7 bases). The receptor's source is a human donor in good health (CMV status not recorded). Some clones in this sample may be carry-over from other donors' samples. The sequencing sample was made of PBMCs. Here the CDR3 reads CASSPGGGTYEQYF. CDR3 nucleotides: TGTGCCAGCAGCCCCGGAGGGGGCACCTACGAGCAGTACTTC.